In its sample, the clone carrying this TCR beta chain was seen a few times. Its target is unknown. The junction does not match germline at one end; this may be a read error. The sample comes from a study of CD8 T cells in ankylosing spondylitis. Scientists made TCR beta libraries using quantitative 5'-RACE with molecular barcodes. TCRdb recomputed calls from the 5' RACE reads with MiXCR, one row per CDR3 protein. The sample has 130,000 or so distinct CDR3 sequences; approximately 17% are singletons. Study results and caveats: Researchers reportedly found disease-linked clones significantly enriched in matched ankylosing spondylitis synovial fluid. Relatively scarce in peripheral blood, disease-linked clones were CD8+. A number of the motif variants had already been described in reactive arthritis synovial fluid and blood. A motif of 7 or 8 highly homologous TCR beta variants was seen as apparently characteristic of ankylosing spondylitis blood.

This CDR3 is 17 amino acids long. Germline V CDR1 and CDR2: DFQATT, SNEGSKA (reference sequence). Sequencing input: blood, either unsorted or a sorted T cell fraction (not recorded which). The receptor was isolated from a male donor with ankylosing spondylitis. V and J are TRBV20-1 and TRBJ2-7, with TRBD2 matching over 7 bases. CDR3 residues: CCARAPPRAGFVYEQYF. For the CDR3, the DNA is TGCTGTGCTAGAGCCCCCCCTAGAGCGGGATTCGTTTACGAGCAGTACTTC.